This T cell receptor beta chain originates from a study of T cell responses to AZD1222 COVID-19 vaccine. Study-wide results and caveats: Increases in Spike-specific TCR breadth and depth were seen after two AZD1222 doses. A reported finding is that nearly half of spike-specific TCRs target unmutated variant regions. White British people made up most donors, females outnumbered males, and clonal diversity was possibly underestimated. Only after the peak T cell response were repertoires sampled.

Germline CDR1 reads GTSNPN; CDR2 reads SVGIG (reference sequence). Trimming left V 3 bases short and J 2 bases short, with 5 bases between. This CDR3 spans 12 amino acids. Assay: immunoSEQ multiplex PCR; the TCRdb copy retains only in-frame clones and omits some. The sample shows roughly 120,000 clones, approximately 83% of them seen only once. In the case of this clone: Its matching antigen is unknown.

This clonotype was sampled from an adult in good health. The starting material was peripheral blood, obtained on day 0 of AZD1222 vaccination. This chain joins TRBV30 and TRBJ1-3; no clear D gene. CDR3 sequence reads: CAWRPPGNTIYF. CDR3 coding DNA: TGTGCCTGGAGGCCCCCTGGAAACACCATATATTTT.